The TCR beta chain under discussion was sequenced for a study of shared clonotypes between healthy human individuals. The protocol was immunoSEQ multiplex PCR, while the TCRdb copy is restricted to in-frame clones and leaves out a portion. Of 2,500,000 or so clones listed, 80% to 95% were seen once; the top ten hold more than 0.35%. Germline V CDR1 and CDR2: MDHEN, SYDVKM. This CDR3 has 13 residues. After removal of 3 bases from V and 7 bases from J, the junction contained 5 bases not matched to a gene. The chain is built from TRBV28 and TRBJ1-2; the match to TRBD1 covers 7 bases. Material: naive CD4+ T cells from PBMCs. Sample subset: CD45RA+ positively selected. The clonotype originates from a man between 18 and 35 years old in good health. Some clones in this sample may be carry-over from other donors' samples. The DNA of the CDR3 is TGTGCCAGCAGTTTTGGGGGACAGTCTGGCTACACCTTC. This translates into CASSFGGQSGYTF.